Sequencing of this TCR beta chain was carried out in a study of T cell repertoires in cytomegalovirus infection (dated by TCRdb to about 2019). About the investigation overall: Because public TCR beta signatures pointed to carriage of CMV infection together with the matching HLA type, the HLA type of each donor mattered for the analysis.

Beyond this particular receptor, the publication reports: In the ex vivo response, HLA-C-restricted CMV-specific TCR beta clonotypes were dominant, and in two of eight donors the single most frequent clonotype came from this HLA-C-restricted group. Carriers of CMV infection plus the relevant HLA type were discriminated by the cumulative frequency of public TCR beta family members in the study cohort and in an independent approximately 350-donor cohort.

V is shortened by 2 bases, J by 3 bases, and the region joining them spans 19 bases. CDR1 SGHAT and CDR2 FQNNGV are derived from the germline V gene. The CDR3 has 17 residues if both end residues are counted. The entry retains the CDR3 DNA only, 51 bases that are in frame from base 1. Sequencer: Illumina HiSeq 1500. TCRdb reanalyzed the raw reads on its own, using fastp at Q25 for trimming and MiXCR for clone calling, and kept in-frame beta chains. CDR3 protein sequences are deduplicated, and each keeps its most common genes and DNA. This sample holds around 740,000 distinct CDR3 sequences; roughly a third were observed only once. More than 2.5% of the sample goes to the ten largest clones. Turning to this clonotype: Its cognate antigen has yet to be identified. This likely comes from a read error, as the CDR3 has no conserved phenylalanine or tryptophan at its end.

The sequenced sample was PBMCs. This chain joins TRBV11-2 to TRBJ1-1; a tentative D call is TRBD1 (5 bases match). The source is a human donor in good health (CMV status not recorded). Some clones in this sample may be carry-over from other donors' samples. The CDR3 loop reads CASSLTQQVGGDTEAFL. The DNA is TGTGCCAGCAGCTTAACCCAACAGGTGGGAGGAGACACTGAAGCTTTCTTG.